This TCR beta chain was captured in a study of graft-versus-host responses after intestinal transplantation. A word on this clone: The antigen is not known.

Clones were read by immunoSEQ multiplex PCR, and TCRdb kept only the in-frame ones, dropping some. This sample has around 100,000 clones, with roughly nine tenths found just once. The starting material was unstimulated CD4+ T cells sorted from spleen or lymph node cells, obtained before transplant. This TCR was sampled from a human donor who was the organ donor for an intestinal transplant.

The CDR3 sequence: CASSATRGNNEKLFF. The CDR3 region has the DNA TGTGCCAGCAGTGCGACCAGGGGAAATAATGAAAAACTGTTTTTT. The chain uses TRBV2 and TRBJ1-4; a possible D gene is TRBD1 (6 bases). V lost 4 bases and J lost 4, with 13 bases in between. This CDR3 is built from 15 residues. Germline V gene sequence: CDR1 SNHLY, CDR2 FYNNEI.